This entry features one T cell receptor (beta chain) sequence. TCRdb's copy holds only in-frame clones and misses some; the assay was immunoSEQ multiplex PCR. This sample has 100,000 to 150,000 clones, with around nine tenths found just once. Followed longitudinally, the Seattle patients had been enrolled during active infection. This entry comes from a study of blood T cell repertoires in COVID-19. Looking at the study overall: Italy, Spain and the United States were the sources of the convalescent and acute COVID-19 samples.

The CDR3 is made up of 16 amino acids. Germline lookup yields CDR1 LNHDA and CDR2 SQIVND (reference sequence). J lost 4 bases, V lost 3 bases, and 7 bases had no gene match. Material for sequencing was peripheral blood. This chain links TRBV19 with TRBJ2-1; TRBD2 agrees at 9 bases. This sequence originates from a man aged 50 to 59 with COVID-19, enrolled during active disease. The CDR3 sequence: CASSIDSSGAYNEQFF. DNA of the CDR3: TGTGCCAGTAGTATTGATTCTAGCGGGGCGTACAATGAGCAGTTCTTC.